The present T cell receptor (beta chain) was sequenced within a study of OX40 agonist ivuxolimab in advanced cancers. In the study overall: Three patients got partial responses; one had hepatocellular carcinoma and two had cutaneous melanoma.

Germline CDR1 and CDR2: KGHSH and LQKENI. The CDR3 covers 14 residues. V trimming: 2 bases; J trimming: 8 bases; junction bases outside the gene matches: 7. As for this clone: Its target is not known.

Blood got drawn at baseline, again on cycle 4 day 1, and then on cycle 7 day 1. Findings and caveats of the study: CD4+ and CD8+ blood T cells expanded clonally by week 6 at 0.1 to 3.0 mg/kg. There were, on average, more expanded clones in CD8+ T cells than in CD4+.

TCRdb keeps only in-frame clones here, not all; method: immunoSEQ multiplex PCR. This sample has about 77,000 clones, with over 70% found just once. The specimen was CD4+ or CD8+ T cells sorted from blood, collected in a trial of the OX40 agonist ivuxolimab. This rearrangement joins TRBV18 to TRBJ1-1; 8 nucleotides line up with TRBD1. The clonotype comes from an adult with an advanced solid tumor such as melanoma, head and neck, liver or kidney cancer. CDR3 region: CASSPGRGLLEAFF. CDR3 nucleotides: TGTGCCAGCTCACCAGGCAGGGGGCTACTAGAAGCTTTCTTT.